Listed below are T cell receptor beta chains from one sample, sequenced in a study of blood T cell repertoires in COVID-19. Sequenced by immunoSEQ multiplex PCR; TCRdb stores in-frame clones only, minus some. The sample includes over 100,000 clones, approximately 83% of them seen just once. The sequenced sample consisted of peripheral blood. The receptor set was obtained from a woman between 65 and 79 years old with acute or convalescent COVID-19. Each CDR3 is given with its conserved first and last residue. The order of the fields is V gene, D gene, J gene, clone size, CDR3 DNA, CDR3 protein. The D gene is left open where the match is weak. Clone sizes are given selectively: once, few, many, or a class where the clone is expanded.

v_call: TRBV7-2
d_call: TRBD1
j_call: TRBJ1-3
clone_size: .
cdr3_nt: TGTGCCAGCAGCCCCAGACAGGGGTCAATCTCTGGAAACACCATATATTTT
cdr3_aa: CASSPRQGSISGNTIYF

v_call: TRBV7-2
d_call: .
j_call: TRBJ1-1
clone_size: .
cdr3_nt: TGTGCCAGCATTCCCCGGGGGGCAGCTTTGAACACTGAAGCTTTCTTT
cdr3_aa: CASIPRGAALNTEAFF

v_call: TRBV5-1
d_call: TRBD1
j_call: TRBJ1-1
clone_size: .
cdr3_nt: TGCGCCAGCAGACCGACAGGGCCCGGGAACACTGAAGCTTTCTTT
cdr3_aa: CASRPTGPGNTEAFF

v_call: TRBV20-1
d_call: .
j_call: TRBJ1-3
clone_size: .
cdr3_nt: TGCAGTGCTAGTCGTGGAAACACCATATATTTT
cdr3_aa: CSASRGNTIYF

v_call: TRBV3-1/TRBV3-2
d_call: TRBD1
j_call: TRBJ1-2
clone_size: .
cdr3_nt: TGTGCCAGCAGCCAAGATGGTAACAGGGGGCAGCGTGGCTACACCTTC
cdr3_aa: CASSQDGNRGQRGYTF

v_call: TRBV2
d_call: .
j_call: TRBJ1-1
clone_size: .
cdr3_nt: TGTGCCAGCAGTGCACACAGAGCGAACACTGAAGCTTTCTTT
cdr3_aa: CASSAHRANTEAFF

v_call: TRBV12-3/TRBV12-4
d_call: .
j_call: TRBJ2-5
clone_size: .
cdr3_nt: TGTGCCAGCAGTTTCGCTAGTTCGAGCCAGTACTTC
cdr3_aa: CASSFASSSQYF

v_call: TRBV20-1
d_call: TRBD1
j_call: TRBJ1-1
clone_size: .
cdr3_nt: TGCAGTGCTAGTAAGACAGGGCAGCTCTTAACTGAAGCTTTCTTT
cdr3_aa: CSASKTGQLLTEAFF

v_call: TRBV11-1
d_call: TRBD2
j_call: TRBJ2-3
clone_size: .
cdr3_nt: TGTGCCAGCAGCTCCGAGTGGCGGGGGGGCACAGATACGCAGTATTTT
cdr3_aa: CASSSEWRGGTDTQYF

v_call: TRBV7-2
d_call: .
j_call: TRBJ1-1
clone_size: .
cdr3_nt: TGTGCCAGCAGCTTCAACCGGGGGGGAACTGAAGCTTTCTTT
cdr3_aa: CASSFNRGGTEAFF

v_call: TRBV6-2/TRBV6-3
d_call: TRBD1
j_call: TRBJ1-1
clone_size: .
cdr3_nt: TGTGCCAGCAGTTACTTGACAGGGGGCGCCGGCAAAGCTTTCTTT
cdr3_aa: CASSYLTGGAGKAFF

v_call: TRBV7-2
d_call: TRBD2
j_call: TRBJ2-3
clone_size: .
cdr3_nt: TGTGCCAGCAGCTTATTCCCGCGGGGGGCCTTCACAGATACGCAGTATTTT
cdr3_aa: CASSLFPRGAFTDTQYF

v_call: TRBV9
d_call: .
j_call: TRBJ2-5
clone_size: .
cdr3_nt: TGTGCCAGCAGCCCAAAGATTTACAGGGACGAGACCCAGTACTTC
cdr3_aa: CASSPKIYRDETQYF

v_call: TRBV2
d_call: .
j_call: TRBJ1-1
clone_size: .
cdr3_nt: TGTGCCAGCAGGGGAGCGAACACTGAAGCTTTCTTT
cdr3_aa: CASRGANTEAFF

v_call: TRBV5-1
d_call: .
j_call: TRBJ1-4
clone_size: .
cdr3_nt: TGCGCCAGCAGTTGGGCCACAGGAGAAGAAAAACTGTTTTTT
cdr3_aa: CASSWATGEEKLFF

v_call: TRBV6-6
d_call: .
j_call: TRBJ1-1
clone_size: .
cdr3_nt: TGTGCCAGCAGTTACATAGGAGGGGCGGCGGCTTTCTTT
cdr3_aa: CASSYIGGAAAFF

v_call: TRBV27
d_call: TRBD1
j_call: TRBJ1-6
clone_size: .
cdr3_nt: TGTGCCAGCAGTCCACTGGACAGGGCGAGCTATAATTCACCCCTCCACTTT
cdr3_aa: CASSPLDRASYNSPLHF

v_call: TRBV10-3
d_call: TRBD1
j_call: TRBJ1-3
clone_size: .
cdr3_nt: TGTGCCATCAGAGCAGACACAGGGGATCGAAACACCATATATTTT
cdr3_aa: CAIRADTGDRNTIYF

v_call: TRBV30
d_call: TRBD1
j_call: TRBJ2-4
clone_size: .
cdr3_nt: TGTGCCTGGACCCAGGGGGCGGCCAAAAACATTCAGTACTTC
cdr3_aa: CAWTQGAAKNIQYF

v_call: TRBV27
d_call: .
j_call: TRBJ2-7
clone_size: .
cdr3_nt: TGTGCCAGCAGCCGCGAGGGGGAGGGGGAGCAGTACTTC
cdr3_aa: CASSREGEGEQYF

v_call: TRBV7-9
d_call: TRBD1
j_call: TRBJ2-5
clone_size: few
cdr3_nt: TGTGCCAGCACGCTTCGTAGGACAGGGGGCGGGGAGACCCAGTACTTC
cdr3_aa: CASTLRRTGGGETQYF

v_call: TRBV11-3
d_call: .
j_call: TRBJ2-7
clone_size: once
cdr3_nt: TGTGCCAGCAGCTCCCGGGGGTTCGCAACCTACGAGCAGTACTTC
cdr3_aa: CASSSRGFATYEQYF

v_call: TRBV15
d_call: TRBD1
j_call: TRBJ2-5
clone_size: once
cdr3_nt: TGTGCCACCAGCCAAAACAGGGGGCGTGGGGAGACCCAGTACTTC
cdr3_aa: CATSQNRGRGETQYF

v_call: TRBV25-1
d_call: TRBD1
j_call: TRBJ1-2
clone_size: .
cdr3_nt: TGTGCCAGCAGTTTCCGACAGGGGTATGGCTACACCTTC
cdr3_aa: CASSFRQGYGYTF

v_call: TRBV19
d_call: .
j_call: TRBJ2-3
clone_size: .
cdr3_nt: TGTGCCAGTAGACCATCGGGGATAATTAGCACAGATACGCAGTATTTT
cdr3_aa: CASRPSGIISTDTQYF

v_call: TRBV19
d_call: TRBD1
j_call: TRBJ1-5
clone_size: .
cdr3_nt: TGTGCCAGTAGCAATACAGGGGGTGGCAATCAGCCCCAGCATTTT
cdr3_aa: CASSNTGGGNQPQHF

v_call: TRBV7-2
d_call: .
j_call: TRBJ1-5
clone_size: .
cdr3_nt: TGTGCCAGCAGCCCTGGCAGGGACAAACGGCCCCAGCATTTT
cdr3_aa: CASSPGRDKRPQHF

v_call: TRBV11-1
d_call: .
j_call: TRBJ1-6
clone_size: .
cdr3_nt: TGTGCCAGCAGCTCCGGACAGCCTTCTTCACCCCTCCACTTT
cdr3_aa: CASSSGQPSSPLHF

v_call: TRBV20-1
d_call: .
j_call: TRBJ1-1
clone_size: .
cdr3_nt: TGCAGTGCTGCGATGAGCACTGAAGCTTTCTTT
cdr3_aa: CSAAMSTEAFF

v_call: TRBV24-1
d_call: .
j_call: TRBJ2-2
clone_size: few
cdr3_nt: TGTGCCACCGGCCAGGGGCAGCTCAACACCGGGGAGCTGTTTTTT
cdr3_aa: CATGQGQLNTGELFF

v_call: TRBV29-1
d_call: TRBD1
j_call: TRBJ2-1
clone_size: .
cdr3_nt: TGCAGCGTTCGACGGGCAGGGGGATCAGGAGAGCAGTTCTTC
cdr3_aa: CSVRRAGGSGEQFF

v_call: TRBV21-1
d_call: .
j_call: TRBJ2-1
clone_size: .
cdr3_nt: TGTGCCAGCAGCCACGGGTCCCGGCATGAGCAGTTCTTC
cdr3_aa: CASSHGSRHEQFF